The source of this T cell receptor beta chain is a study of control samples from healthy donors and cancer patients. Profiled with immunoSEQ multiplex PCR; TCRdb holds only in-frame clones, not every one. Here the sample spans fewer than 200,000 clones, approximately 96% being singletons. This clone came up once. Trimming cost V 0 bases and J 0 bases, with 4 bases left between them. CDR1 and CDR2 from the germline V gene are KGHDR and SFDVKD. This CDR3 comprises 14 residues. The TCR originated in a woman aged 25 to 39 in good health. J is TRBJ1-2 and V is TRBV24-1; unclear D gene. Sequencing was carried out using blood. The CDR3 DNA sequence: TGTGCCACCAGTGATTTGGGGGCTAACTATGGCTACACCTTC. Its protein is CATSDLGANYGYTF.